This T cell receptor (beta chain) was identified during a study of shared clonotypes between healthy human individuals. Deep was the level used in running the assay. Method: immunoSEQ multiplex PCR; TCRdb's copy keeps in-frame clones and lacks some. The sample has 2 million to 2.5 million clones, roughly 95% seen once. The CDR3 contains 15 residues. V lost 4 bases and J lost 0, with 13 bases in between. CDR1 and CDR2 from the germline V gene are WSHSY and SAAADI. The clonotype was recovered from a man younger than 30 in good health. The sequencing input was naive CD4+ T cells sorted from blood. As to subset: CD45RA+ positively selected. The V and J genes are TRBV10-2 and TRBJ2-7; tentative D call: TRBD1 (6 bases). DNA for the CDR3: TGCGCCAGCAGTGGCTGGGACACTAGCTCCTACGAGCAGTACTTC. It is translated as CASSGWDTSSYEQYF.